One and the same sample provided the 21 T cell receptor beta chains below, sequenced in a study of blood T cell repertoires in COVID-19. The protocol was immunoSEQ multiplex PCR, while the TCRdb copy is restricted to in-frame clones and leaves out a portion. Of about 370,000 clones listed, around 87% are singletons. Sequences were obtained from PBMCs or T cells enriched from blood (not recorded which). These receptor sequences come from a man between 18 and 35 years old who had recovered from COVID-19.

The chain recombines TRBV11-1 with TRBJ1-1; D is ambiguous. The CDR3 is 13 amino acids. The germline V gene has CDR1 SGHAT and CDR2 FQDESV (reference sequence). V was shortened by 2 bases and J by 1 base, with 5 bases between the two germline ends. The CDR3 reads CASSLTRNTEAFF. In nucleotides, the CDR3 is TGTGCCAGCAGCTTAACGAGGAACACTGAAGCTTTCTTT.

This chain joins TRBV27 and TRBJ1-6; the match to TRBD1 covers 11 bases. The germline gives CDR1 MNHEY, CDR2 SMNVEV (reference sequence). The CDR3 consists of 16 residues. V lost 2 bases to trimming and J lost 14 bases; unmatched junction nucleotides: 11. The CDR3 reads CASSLKGTGGLGSLHF. The DNA for the CDR3 is TGTGCCAGCAGTTTAAAGGGGACAGGGGGATTAGGATCCCTCCACTTT.

This chain uses TRBV7-2 with TRBJ1-2; possible D gene TRBD1, 5 bases. From germline, CDR1 is SGHTA and CDR2 FQGNSA. Trimming shortened V by 1 base and J by 4 bases, and 10 bases separated the two germline ends. This CDR3 has 14 amino acids. CDR3 DNA: TGTGCCAGCAGCTTAGGGGGCGGACCCTATGGCTACACCTTC. This translates into CASSLGGGPYGYTF.

The V gene is TRBV6-5, the J gene TRBJ1-1, with D possibly TRBD1 on 6 matching bases. V was trimmed by 2 bases and J by 5 bases, leaving 18 bases between them. This CDR3 comprises 16 residues. Germline V lookup: CDR1 MNHEY, CDR2 SVGAGI. CDR3: CASSYSRRGASTEAFF. The CDR3 DNA reads TGTGCCAGCAGTTACAGTCGTCGGGGGGCGAGTACTGAAGCTTTCTTT.

The V and J genes are TRBV19 and TRBJ1-6, with 7 bases fitting TRBD1. Germline loops: CDR1 LNHDA, CDR2 SQIVND (reference sequence). CDR3 length equals 14 residues. Losses at the gene ends were 6 bases for V and 9 bases for J; bases not matched to a gene: 8. The DNA for the CDR3 is TGTGCCAGTAGGTGGGGGACAGAGATTTCACCCCTCCACTTT. Translation: CASRWGTEISPLHF. The full variable domain, completed using reference TRBV19 and TRBJ1-6, is DGGITQSPKYLFRKEGQNVTLSCEQNLNHDAMYWYRQDPGQGLRLIYYSQIVNDFQKGDIAEGYSVSREKKESFPLTVTSAQKNPTAFYLCASRWGTEISPLHFGNGTRLTVT.

This chain links TRBV5-1 with TRBJ1-4; D gene unclear. CDR1 is SGHRS and CDR2 is YFSETQ in the germline V gene. This CDR3 is 15 amino acids long. Trimming removed 0 bases at V and 8 bases at J, with 14 bases between. The CDR3 bases are TGCGCCAGCAGCTTGGGACCGGCGGGAAAGGAAAAACTGTTTTTT. Translated, it gives CASSLGPAGKEKLFF.

This clone has a single count. The chain links TRBV3-1 (or the pseudogene TRBV3-2) to TRBJ2-7, with 11 bases lining up with TRBD1. This CDR3 region has 17 residues. The germline gives CDR1 LGHDT, CDR2 YNNKEL (reference sequence). With 3 bases clipped from V and 5 bases from J, the junction kept 12 bases outside the gene matches. The CDR3 DNA follows: TGTGCCAGCAGCCAGATCCTCGGGACAGGGGGATTTAACGAGCAGTACTTC. This codes for CASSQILGTGGFNEQYF.

V is TRBV7-8 and J is TRBJ2-2; D possibly corresponds to TRBD2 (5 bases). The CDR3 is made up of 14 amino acids. The germline gives CDR1 SGHVS, CDR2 FQNEAQ. The V end was cut by 0 bases, the J end by 4 bases, with 6 bases between. In DNA form, the CDR3 reads TGTGCCAGCAGCTTAGCAACTAGCACCGGGGAGCTGTTTTTT. As protein: CASSLATSTGELFF.

This clone occurred once. The chain links TRBV14 to TRBJ2-7, with TRBD1 matching over 10 bases. CDR3 length: 16 residues. V dropped 4 bases and J dropped 7; count of bases not matched to a gene: 13. Per the germline V gene, CDR1 is SGHDN and CDR2 is FVKESK. The CDR3 loop is CASSPLPGQGIVEQYF. DNA of the CDR3: TGTGCCAGCAGCCCCCTCCCGGGACAGGGGATAGTTGAGCAGTACTTC.

The chain uses TRBV28 and TRBJ2-3, with D possibly matching TRBD2 (6 bases). The germline CDR1 and CDR2 sequences are MDHEN and SYDVKM. This CDR3 contains 15 residues. V gave up 6 bases and J gave up 1 base, with 14 bases separating them. The CDR3 region is CASSRIGSGTDTQYF. The CDR3 DNA is TGTGCCAGCAGCCGAATCGGGAGCGGCACAGATACGCAGTATTTT. Based on the CDR3 plus reference TRBV28 and TRBJ2-3, the full variable domain is DVKVTQSSRYLVKRTGEKVFLECVQDMDHENMFWYRQDPGLGLRLIYFSYDVKMKEKGDIPEGYSVSREKKERFSLILESASTNQTSMYLCASSRIGSGTDTQYFGPGTRLTVL.

This clone was seen a single time. As DNA, the CDR3 is TGTGCCAGCAGTGGCAGGGGCTATGGCTACACCTTC. As protein: CASSGRGYGYTF. This rearrangement joins TRBV9 to TRBJ1-2, with D tentatively TRBD1 (6 bases). V was clipped by 5 bases and J by 4 bases, with 9 bases between them. Per germline, CDR1 SGDLS and CDR2 YYNGEE. The CDR3 loop spans 12 amino acids.

The chain carries TRBV6-2 or TRBV6-3 and TRBJ1-3; D ambiguous. Trimming removed 2 bases from V and 8 bases from J, with 13 bases in between. Germline V gene lookup returns CDR1 MNHEY and CDR2 SVGEGT. The CDR3 consists of 14 residues. The chain's CDR3 is CASSYDPGFDTIYF. DNA for the CDR3: TGTGCCAGCAGTTACGATCCAGGATTTGACACCATATATTTT.

V gene TRBV2 combines with J gene TRBJ2-7; 8 positions agree with TRBD1. Per germline, CDR1 SNHLY and CDR2 FYNNEI. The CDR3 sequence is 14 residues long. J gave up 3 bases and V 6 bases, and 7 bases lay outside the gene matches. The CDR3 here is CASSESGTGYEQYF. In nucleotides, the CDR3 is TGTGCCAGCAGCGAATCCGGGACAGGCTACGAGCAGTACTTC.

The chain has TRBV18 and TRBJ1-1, with 8 bases lining up with TRBD1. CDR3 size: 19 residues. Trimming cost V 3 bases and J 1 base; bases outside gene matches: 16. The germline gives CDR1 KGHSH, CDR2 LQKENI. CDR3 amino acids: CASSPTPGQVKKRNTEAFF. In DNA, the CDR3 is TGTGCCAGCTCACCGACTCCGGGACAGGTAAAAAAAAGGAACACTGAAGCTTTCTTT. Combining the CDR3 with reference TRBV18 and TRBJ1-1 gives the whole variable domain NAGVMQNPRHLVRRRGQEARLRCSPMKGHSHVYWYRQLPEEGLKFMVYLQKENIIDESGMPKERFSAEFPKEGPSILRIQQVVRGDSAAYFCASSPTPGQVKKRNTEAFFGQGTRLTVV.

This chain uses TRBV12-5 with TRBJ1-6; no firm D call. The CDR3 totals 15 residues. Trimming shortened V by 6 bases and J by 3 bases, and 12 bases separated the two germline ends. In germline, CDR1 is LGHNT, CDR2 FRNRAP. This chain's CDR3 is CASGPTPHYNSPLHF. Written as DNA, the CDR3 is TGTGCTAGTGGGCCCACACCTCACTATAATTCACCCCTCCACTTT. Based on the CDR3 plus reference TRBV12-5 and TRBJ1-6, the full variable domain is DARVTQTPRHKVTEMGQEVTMRCQPILGHNTVFWYRQTMMQGLELLAYFRNRAPLDDSGMPKDRFSAEMPDATLATLKIQPSEPRDSAVYFCASGPTPHYNSPLHFGNGTRLTVT.

J is TRBJ2-7 and V is TRBV9; possible D gene TRBD2, 6 bases. The CDR3 has 17 residues. V lost 2 bases and J 5 bases, leaving 23 bases between the germline ends. Germline CDR1 and CDR2: SGDLS and YYNGEE. The CDR3 here is CASSVAPFGAEGNEQYF. Here the CDR3 DNA reads TGTGCCAGCAGCGTTGCCCCGTTTGGGGCGGAGGGAAACGAGCAGTACTTC.

This sequence joins TRBV5-1 and TRBJ2-3; TRBD1 agrees at 7 bases. CDR3 length equals 13 residues. The germline V gene has CDR1 SGHRS and CDR2 YFSETQ. Trimming removed 1 base from V and 6 bases from J; junction bases left unmatched: 2. The CDR3 spells CASSLRQGDTQYF. The CDR3 DNA is TGCGCCAGCAGCTTGCGACAGGGCGATACGCAGTATTTT.

The genes are TRBV10-3 and TRBJ2-2; 8 bases line up with TRBD2. Losses at the gene ends were 6 bases for V and 3 bases for J; bases not matched to a gene: 9. Germline CDR1 ENHRY, CDR2 SYGVKD. This CDR3 contains 16 residues. In nucleotides, the CDR3 is TGTGCCATCAGGATATCGGGGGGGAGCGACACCGGGGAGCTGTTTTTT. Its translation: CAIRISGGSDTGELFF.

This sequence joins TRBV4-1 and TRBJ1-2; TRBD1 aligns across 9 bases. The V gene's germline CDR1 is MGHRA and CDR2 YSYEKL. The CDR3 consists of 15 residues. The trim removed 1 base at V and 5 bases at J, leaving 5 bases unmatched. The CDR3 sequence: CASSQVLGQGYGYTF. The CDR3, as DNA: TGCGCCAGCAGCCAAGTCCTCGGACAGGGGTATGGCTACACCTTC.

The chain couples TRBV7-8 to TRBJ2-7; possible D gene TRBD2, 5 bases. Trimming took 7 bases from V and 6 from J, leaving 22 bases between them. CDR1 is SGHVS, CDR2 FQNEAQ, per germline. The CDR3 is made up of 15 amino acids. As DNA, the CDR3 is TGTGCCAGCACCCTAACCAGCGGACCGGGGATCGAGCAGTACTTC. Residues: CASTLTSGPGIEQYF.

The sample holds a few counts of this clone. The rearrangement uses TRBV20-1 and TRBJ1-2; TRBD1 aligns across 10 bases. In germline, CDR1 is DFQATT, CDR2 SNEGSKA (reference sequence). With V trimmed by 3 bases and J by 7 bases, 14 bases remained unmatched. The CDR3 spans 16 residues. CDR3 DNA: TGCAGTGCTAGTTCACTTTCGGGACAGGGGTCTCGTGGCTACACCTTC. This translates into CSASSLSGQGSRGYTF.